The clone carrying this TCR beta chain was counted between two and nine times. What it binds is unknown. The data belong to a study of high-grade serous ovarian cancer treatment subgroups. The wider study: Samples averaged about 15,000 reads and several thousand unique TCR beta rearrangements.

Study-level results: Same-patient tumor repertoires overlapped at roughly 0.095 to 0.8; different patients barely overlapped. These tumor repertoires lack spatial information from bulk sequencing. TCR relatedness rose with neoantigen level and trended with mutation load.

Measured with immunoSEQ multiplex PCR; TCRdb has only the in-frame clones, and not every one. Here the sample spans more than 5,500 clones, roughly 66% being singletons. Tumor samples were taken before definitive surgery or chemotherapy. This clonotype was obtained from a human donor with high-grade serous ovarian cancer. Sequencing was carried out using tumor tissue.

DNA of the CDR3: TGCGCCAGCAGCCAGAGAGGGGACAGGGACGATGGCTACACCTTC. Encoded protein: CASSQRGDRDDGYTF. The rearrangement links TRBV4-1 to TRBJ1-2, with 9 bases matching TRBD1. This CDR3 spans 15 amino acids. From germline, CDR1 is MGHRA and CDR2 YSYEKL. V lost 3 bases to trimming and J lost 6 bases; unmatched junction nucleotides: 8.